This T cell receptor beta chain was sequenced during a study of OX40 agonist ivuxolimab in advanced cancers. For the study in its entirety: Ivuxolimab was a fully human IgG2 agonistic monoclonal antibody targeting the costimulatory receptor OX40 (CD134). Intravenous ivuxolimab was administered to patients every 2 weeks at six dose levels: 0.01, 0.1, 0.3, 1.5, 3 and 10 mg/kg. Of the roughly 51 dose-escalation patients, hepatocellular carcinoma was present in about 20, melanoma in roughly 15, renal cell carcinoma in 9 and head and neck cancer in 9. The dose-escalation cohort was about 86% male with a mean age of about 58 years, ranging from about 20 to 80. Prior anti-PD-1, anti-PD-L1 or anti-CTLA-4 therapy was permitted, and 30% to 50% of dose-escalation patients had received checkpoint inhibitors. Partial responses occurred in three dose-escalation patients, of whom one had hepatocellular carcinoma and two had cutaneous melanoma. Peripheral TCRbeta sequencing was intended to test whether TCR sequence diversity was altered and clonal T-cell expansion was caused by ivuxolimab. The paper reports the monotherapy dose-escalation portion (N of about 47 patients) of the phase I ivuxolimab trial. General study outcomes and caveats: In the 0.1-3.0 mg/kg groups, partial responders were among the patients with the lowest normalized peripheral clonal expansion, particularly in CD8+ T cells. At doses from 0.1 to 3.0 mg/kg, clonal expansion was seen in both CD4+ and CD8+ blood T cells between baseline and week 6. Low levels of normalized T-cell clonal expansion were also seen in some patients who did not respond. Antigen specificity was not determined for the clonally expanded peripheral T cells. After ivuxolimab, expanded clones were on average more numerous among CD8+ T cells than among CD4+ T cells.

The trial excluded patients who had a history of autoimmune disease or were on systemic immunosuppression. Peripheral blood for TCR sequencing was collected from all dose cohorts at baseline, on cycle 4 day 1, and on cycle 7 day 1. Samples were obtained from an open-label, multicenter, first-in-human phase I dose-escalation trial of ivuxolimab. The trial enrolled adults with locally advanced or metastatic head and neck squamous cell, hepatocellular, melanoma or renal cell carcinoma. CD4+ and CD8+ T cells were sorted separately from peripheral blood before TCR sequencing. The CDR3, cysteine through phenylalanine, is 18 amino acids long. Just CDR3 DNA is preserved here, 54 bases in frame from base 1. V sheds 0 bases and J sheds 2 bases, leaving 17 bases between their ends. Looking up the germline V gene yields CDR1 MGHRA and CDR2 YSYEKL. Note on this clone: Its antigen is still unknown. No base quality information exists; no much larger clone differs at one position.

For sequencing of the TCRbeta CDR3 region, genomic DNA was extracted from the sorted cells. The immunoSEQ Assay was used to sequence the TCRbeta CDR3 regions. Entries here come from immuneACCESS through TCRdb and include only in-frame sequences with V and J called. Some clones fail to appear in such tables; in the studies checked, an unresolved V gene covers under half of the shortfall, and the cause of the remainder is unknown. The sample table holds about 79,000 clones, of which 85% to 90% were seen once. The leading ten clones occupy over 0.75% of the sample. The TCR originated in an adult with an advanced solid tumor such as melanoma, head and neck, liver or kidney cancer. Sequenced here: CD4+ or CD8+ T cells sorted from blood, sampled in a trial of the OX40 agonist ivuxolimab. This chain is built from TRBV4-1 and TRBJ1-3; the D gene remains uncertain. The DNA is as follows: TGCGCCAGCAGCCAAGATGTTGCCGGTACCGTGGCTGGAAACACCATATATTTT. This codes for CASSQDVAGTVAGNTIYF.